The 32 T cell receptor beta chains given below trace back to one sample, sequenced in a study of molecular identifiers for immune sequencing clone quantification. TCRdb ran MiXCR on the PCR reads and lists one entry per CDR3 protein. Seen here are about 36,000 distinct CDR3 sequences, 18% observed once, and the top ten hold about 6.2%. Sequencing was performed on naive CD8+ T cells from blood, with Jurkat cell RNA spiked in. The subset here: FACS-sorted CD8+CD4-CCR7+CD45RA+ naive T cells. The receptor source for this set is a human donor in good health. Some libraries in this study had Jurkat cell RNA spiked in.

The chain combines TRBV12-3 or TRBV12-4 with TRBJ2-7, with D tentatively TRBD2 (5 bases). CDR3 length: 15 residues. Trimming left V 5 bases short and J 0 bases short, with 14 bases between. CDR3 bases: TGTGCCAGCAGTCCCCGTTTGGGGAGCTCCTACGAGCAGTACTTC. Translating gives CASSPRLGSSYEQYF.

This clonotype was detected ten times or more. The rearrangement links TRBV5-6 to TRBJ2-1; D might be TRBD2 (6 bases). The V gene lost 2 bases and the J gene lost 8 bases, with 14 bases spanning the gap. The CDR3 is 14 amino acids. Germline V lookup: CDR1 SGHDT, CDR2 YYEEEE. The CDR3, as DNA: TGTGCCAGCAGCTTCGGGAGTACATTTCATGAGCAGTTCTTC. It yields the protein CASSFGSTFHEQFF.

CDR3 nucleotides: TGCAGCGTTGAGGGCAGAACCTCCTACGAGCAGTACTTC. It translates to CSVEGRTSYEQYF. This chain joins TRBV29-1 and TRBJ2-7; the D is unclear. This CDR3 has 13 amino acids. The V and J ends lost 3 bases and 0 bases respectively, with 9 bases between them. From germline, CDR1 is SQVTM and CDR2 ANQGSEA.

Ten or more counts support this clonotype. This CDR3 is CASSYLAGGPLFF. Here the CDR3 DNA reads TGTGCCAGCAGTTACCTAGCGGGAGGGCCGCTGTTTTTT. The chain uses TRBV6-4 and TRBJ2-2; 12 nucleotides line up with TRBD2. Germline V gives CDR1 MRHNA, CDR2 SNTAGT. V was clipped by 5 bases and J by 13 bases; unmatched bases: 5. CDR3 length: 13 residues.

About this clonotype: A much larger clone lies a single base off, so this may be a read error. This chain's CDR3 is CASNLTGAQYSPLHF. CDR3 DNA: TGCGCCAGCAACTTGACCGGGGCCCAGTATTCACCCCTCCACTTT. The genes are TRBV5-1 and TRBJ1-6; D is perhaps TRBD1 (5 bases). This CDR3 comprises 15 residues. Germline CDR1 and CDR2: SGHRS and YFSETQ.

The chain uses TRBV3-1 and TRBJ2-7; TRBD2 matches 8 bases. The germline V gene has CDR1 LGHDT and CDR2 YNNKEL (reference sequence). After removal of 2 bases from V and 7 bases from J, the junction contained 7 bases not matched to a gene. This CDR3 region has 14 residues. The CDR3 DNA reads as TGTGCCAGCAGCCAACTACACCGCGGGGGGGAGCAGTACTTC. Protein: CASSQLHRGGEQYF.

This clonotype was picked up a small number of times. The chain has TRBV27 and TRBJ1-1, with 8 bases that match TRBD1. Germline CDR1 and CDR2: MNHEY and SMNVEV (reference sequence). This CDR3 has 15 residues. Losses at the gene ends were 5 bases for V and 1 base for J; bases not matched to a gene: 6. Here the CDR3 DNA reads TGTGCCAGCAGTCCCTGGACAGGGAGGAACACTGAAGCTTTCTTT. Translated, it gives CASSPWTGRNTEAFF.

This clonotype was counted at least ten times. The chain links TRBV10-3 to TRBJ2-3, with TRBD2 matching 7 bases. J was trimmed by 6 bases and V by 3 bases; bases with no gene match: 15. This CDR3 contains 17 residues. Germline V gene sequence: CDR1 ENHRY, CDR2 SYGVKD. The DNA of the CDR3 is TGTGCCATCAGTGATGTTGGCGGGAGCCAATCGTGGGATACGCAGTATTTT. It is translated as CAISDVGGSQSWDTQYF.

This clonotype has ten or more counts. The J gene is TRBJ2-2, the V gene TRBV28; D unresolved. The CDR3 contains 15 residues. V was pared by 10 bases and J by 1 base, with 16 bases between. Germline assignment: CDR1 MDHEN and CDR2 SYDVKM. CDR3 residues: CATEDRTLNTGELFF. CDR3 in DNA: TGTGCCACCGAAGATAGAACGCTGAACACCGGGGAGCTGTTTTTT.

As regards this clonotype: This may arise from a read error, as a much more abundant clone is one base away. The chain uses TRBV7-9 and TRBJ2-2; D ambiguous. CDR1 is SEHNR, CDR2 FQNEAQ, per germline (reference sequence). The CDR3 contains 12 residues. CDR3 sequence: CASTRDTRELFF. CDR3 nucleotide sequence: TGTGCCAGCACCCGTGACACCAGGGAGCTGTTTTTT.

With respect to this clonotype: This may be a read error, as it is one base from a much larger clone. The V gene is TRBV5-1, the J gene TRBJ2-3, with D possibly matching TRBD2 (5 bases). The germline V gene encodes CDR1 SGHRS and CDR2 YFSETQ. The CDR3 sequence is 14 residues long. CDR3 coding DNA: TGCGCCAGCAACTTGACGGGAATCACAGATACGCAGTATTTT. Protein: CASNLTGITDTQYF.

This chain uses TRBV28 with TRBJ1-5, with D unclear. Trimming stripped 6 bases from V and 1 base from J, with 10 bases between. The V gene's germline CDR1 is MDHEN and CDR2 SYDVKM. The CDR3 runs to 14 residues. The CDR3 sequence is CASSPRESNQPQHF. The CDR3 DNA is TGTGCCAGCAGCCCGCGAGAAAGCAATCAGCCCCAGCATTTT.

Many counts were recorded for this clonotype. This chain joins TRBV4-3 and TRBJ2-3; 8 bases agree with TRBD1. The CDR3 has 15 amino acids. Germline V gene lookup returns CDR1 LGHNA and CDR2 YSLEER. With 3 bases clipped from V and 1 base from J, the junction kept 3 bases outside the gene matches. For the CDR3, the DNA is TGCGCCAGCAGCCATGGACAGGGCGGCACAGATACGCAGTATTTT. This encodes CASSHGQGGTDTQYF.

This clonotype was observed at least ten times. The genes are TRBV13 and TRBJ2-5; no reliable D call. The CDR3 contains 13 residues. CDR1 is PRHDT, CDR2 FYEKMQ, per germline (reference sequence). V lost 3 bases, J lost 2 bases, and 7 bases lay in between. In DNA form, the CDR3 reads TGTGCCAGCAGCTTTTGGGCGCAAGAGACCCAGTACTTC. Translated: CASSFWAQETQYF.

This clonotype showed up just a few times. CDR3 sequence: CASSQGQDNTGELFF. The DNA of the CDR3 is TGTGCCAGCAGCCAGGGACAGGATAACACCGGGGAGCTGTTTTTT. The chain combines TRBV7-6 with TRBJ2-2, with TRBD1 identical over 8 bases. The CDR3 has 15 residues. Germline CDR1 and CDR2: SGHVS and FNYEAQ. Losses at the gene ends were 5 bases for V and 2 bases for J; bases not matched to a gene: 4.

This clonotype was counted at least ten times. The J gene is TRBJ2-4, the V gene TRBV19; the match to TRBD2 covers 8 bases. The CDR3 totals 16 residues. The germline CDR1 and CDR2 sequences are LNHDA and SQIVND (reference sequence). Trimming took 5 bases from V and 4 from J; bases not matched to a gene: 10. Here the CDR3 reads CASSRRREDGKNIQYF. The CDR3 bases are TGTGCCAGTAGTCGGAGGCGGGAGGATGGGAAAAACATTCAGTACTTC.

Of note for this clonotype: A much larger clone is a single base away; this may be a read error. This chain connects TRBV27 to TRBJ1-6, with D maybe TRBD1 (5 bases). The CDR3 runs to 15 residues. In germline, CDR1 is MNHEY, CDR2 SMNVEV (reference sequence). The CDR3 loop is CASSLLAGSNSPPHF. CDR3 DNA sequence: TGTGCCAGCAGTTTATTGGCAGGGTCTAATTCACCCCCCCACTTT.

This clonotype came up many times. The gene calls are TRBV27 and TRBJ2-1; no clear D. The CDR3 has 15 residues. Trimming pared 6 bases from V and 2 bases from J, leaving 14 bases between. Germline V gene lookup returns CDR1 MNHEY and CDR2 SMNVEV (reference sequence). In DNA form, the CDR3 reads TGTGCCAGCAGCAGGTTGTTGGAACCCTACAATGAGCAGTTCTTC. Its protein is CASSRLLEPYNEQFF.

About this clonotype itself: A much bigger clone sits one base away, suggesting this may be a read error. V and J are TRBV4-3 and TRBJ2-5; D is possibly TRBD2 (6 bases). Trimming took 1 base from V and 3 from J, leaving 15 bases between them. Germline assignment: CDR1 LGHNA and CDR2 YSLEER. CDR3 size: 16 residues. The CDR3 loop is CASSQVMTGDEETQYF. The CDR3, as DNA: TGCGCCAGCAGCCAAGTGATGACGGGGGACGAAGAGACCCAGTACTTC.

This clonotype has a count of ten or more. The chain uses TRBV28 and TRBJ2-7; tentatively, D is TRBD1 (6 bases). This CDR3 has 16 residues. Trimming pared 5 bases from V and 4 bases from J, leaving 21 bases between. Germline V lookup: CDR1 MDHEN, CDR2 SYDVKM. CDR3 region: CASSVIPGVLLYEQYF. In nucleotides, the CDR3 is TGTGCCAGCAGTGTCATACCAGGGGTTCTCCTTTACGAGCAGTACTTC.

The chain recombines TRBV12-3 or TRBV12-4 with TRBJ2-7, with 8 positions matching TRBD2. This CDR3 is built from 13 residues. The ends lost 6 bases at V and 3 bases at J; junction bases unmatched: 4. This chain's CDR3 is CASSSSGIYEQYF. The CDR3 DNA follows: TGTGCCAGCAGCAGTAGCGGGATCTACGAGCAGTACTTC.

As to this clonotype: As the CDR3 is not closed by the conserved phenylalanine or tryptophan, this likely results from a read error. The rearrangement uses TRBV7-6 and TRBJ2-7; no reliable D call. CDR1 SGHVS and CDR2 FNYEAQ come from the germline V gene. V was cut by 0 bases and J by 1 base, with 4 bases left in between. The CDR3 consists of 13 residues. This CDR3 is CASSLASSYEQYL. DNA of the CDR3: TGTGCCAGCAGCTTAGCGAGTTCCTACGAGCAGTACCTC.

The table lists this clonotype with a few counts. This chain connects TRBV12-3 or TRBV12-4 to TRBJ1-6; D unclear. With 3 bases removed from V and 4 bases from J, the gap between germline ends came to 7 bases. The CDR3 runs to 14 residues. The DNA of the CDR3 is TGTGCCAGCAGTTTGGGCGAATATAATTCACCCCTCCACTTT. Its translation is CASSLGEYNSPLHF.

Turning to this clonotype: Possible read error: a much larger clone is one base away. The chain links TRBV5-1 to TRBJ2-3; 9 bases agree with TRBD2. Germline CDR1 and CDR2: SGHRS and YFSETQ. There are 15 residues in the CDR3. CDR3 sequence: CASSSAGTSPDMQYF. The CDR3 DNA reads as TGCGCCAGCAGCTCCGCCGGGACTAGCCCAGATATGCAGTATTTT.

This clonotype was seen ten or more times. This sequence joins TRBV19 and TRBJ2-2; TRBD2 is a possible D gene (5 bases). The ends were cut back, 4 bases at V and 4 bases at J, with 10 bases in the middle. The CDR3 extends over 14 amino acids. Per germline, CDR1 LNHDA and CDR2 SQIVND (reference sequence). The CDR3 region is CASSRTPGTGELFF. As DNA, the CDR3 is TGTGCCAGTAGTAGGACTCCGGGCACCGGGGAGCTGTTTTTT. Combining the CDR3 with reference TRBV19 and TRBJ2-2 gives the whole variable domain DGGITQSPKYLFRKEGQNVTLSCEQNLNHDAMYWYRQDPGQGLRLIYYSQIVNDFQKGDIAEGYSVSREKKESFPLTVTSAQKNPTAFYLCASSRTPGTGELFFGEGSRLTVL.

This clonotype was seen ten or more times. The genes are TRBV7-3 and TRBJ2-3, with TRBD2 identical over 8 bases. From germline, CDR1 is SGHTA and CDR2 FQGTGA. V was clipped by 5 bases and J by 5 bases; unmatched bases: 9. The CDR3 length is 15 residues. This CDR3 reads CASSLSGASEDTQYF. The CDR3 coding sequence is TGTGCCAGCAGCCTTAGCGGGGCCTCCGAAGATACGCAGTATTTT.

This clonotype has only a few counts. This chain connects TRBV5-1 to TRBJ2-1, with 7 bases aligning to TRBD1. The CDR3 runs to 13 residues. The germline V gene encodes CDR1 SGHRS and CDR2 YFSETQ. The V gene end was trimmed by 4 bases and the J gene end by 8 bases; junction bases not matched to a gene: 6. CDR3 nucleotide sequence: TGCGCCAGCAGCGTGAACAGGGGCTATGAGCAGTTCTTC. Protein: CASSVNRGYEQFF.

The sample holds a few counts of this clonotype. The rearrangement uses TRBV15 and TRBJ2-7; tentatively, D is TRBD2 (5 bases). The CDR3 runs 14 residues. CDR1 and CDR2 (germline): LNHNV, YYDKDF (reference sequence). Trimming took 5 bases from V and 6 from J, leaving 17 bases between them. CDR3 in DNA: TGTGCCACCAGCGGTAGCGTTGGCCCTCTCGAGCAGTACTTC. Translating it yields CATSGSVGPLEQYF.

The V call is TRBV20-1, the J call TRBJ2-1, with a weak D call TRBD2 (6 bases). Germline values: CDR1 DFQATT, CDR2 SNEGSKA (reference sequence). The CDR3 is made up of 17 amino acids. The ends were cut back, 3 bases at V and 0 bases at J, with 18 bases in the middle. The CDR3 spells CSARSALAGSSYNEQFF. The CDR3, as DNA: TGCAGTGCTAGGTCGGCGTTGGCGGGGAGCTCCTACAATGAGCAGTTCTTC.

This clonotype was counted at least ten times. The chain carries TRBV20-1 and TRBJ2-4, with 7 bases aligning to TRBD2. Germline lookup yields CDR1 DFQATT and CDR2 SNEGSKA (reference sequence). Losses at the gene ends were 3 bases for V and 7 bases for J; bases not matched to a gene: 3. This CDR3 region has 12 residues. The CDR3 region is CSARGSGNIQYF. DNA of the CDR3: TGCAGTGCTAGGGGTAGCGGGAACATTCAGTACTTC.

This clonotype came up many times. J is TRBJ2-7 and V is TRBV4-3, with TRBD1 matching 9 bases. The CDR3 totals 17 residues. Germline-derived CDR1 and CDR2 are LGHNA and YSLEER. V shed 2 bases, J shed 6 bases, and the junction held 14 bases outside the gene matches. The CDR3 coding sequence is TGCGCCAGCAGCCAAACTCTCGGGACAGGGCCCTTCCGCGAGCAGTACTTC. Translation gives CASSQTLGTGPFREQYF.

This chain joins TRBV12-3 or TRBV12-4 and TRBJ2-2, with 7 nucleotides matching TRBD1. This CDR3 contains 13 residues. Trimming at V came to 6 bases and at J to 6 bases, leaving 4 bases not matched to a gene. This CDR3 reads CASRTGIPGELFF. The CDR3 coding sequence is TGTGCCAGCAGGACAGGGATCCCCGGGGAGCTGTTTTTT.